One sample yielded the 26 T cell receptor beta chains listed below, sequenced in a study of blood T cell repertoires in COVID-19. Here immunoSEQ multiplex PCR was the method, and the copy in TCRdb shows in-frame clones only, minus some. The sample lists 100,000 to 150,000 clones, about 74% seen once, with approximately 5.9% in the top ten. Sequenced sample: peripheral blood. The receptors here all came from an elderly man with COVID-19, enrolled during active disease.

The rearrangement uses TRBV27 and TRBJ2-1, with TRBD1 matching 10 bases. Unmatched junction bases numbered 7, after V lost 3 bases and J lost 2 bases. Germline lookup yields CDR1 MNHEY and CDR2 SMNVEV (reference sequence). The CDR3 runs 17 residues. CDR3 DNA sequence: TGTGCCAGCAGTTTCTTTGGGACAGGGGACGCCTACAATGAGCAGTTCTTC. Translation gives CASSFFGTGDAYNEQFF.

CDR3 in amino acids: CASSLAITTNEKLFF. As DNA, the CDR3 is TGTGCCAGCTCACTAGCTATCACAACTAATGAAAAACTGTTTTTT. The genes are TRBV18 and TRBJ1-4; unclear D gene. CDR3 length: 15 amino acids. The V and J ends lost 4 bases and 0 bases respectively, with 9 bases between them. The germline gives CDR1 KGHSH, CDR2 LQKENI.

The V call is TRBV7-2, the J call TRBJ2-7; D is unclear. Germline CDR1 and CDR2: SGHTA and FQGNSA. Trimming took 5 bases from V and 4 from J, leaving 9 bases between them. The CDR3 is 12 residues long. CDR3 amino acids: CASSPLLYEQYF. CDR3 nucleotides: TGTGCCAGCAGCCCCCTCCTGTACGAGCAGTACTTC.

The chain carries TRBV5-6 and TRBJ1-1; 8 bases are a match to TRBD1. The J segment lost 10 bases and the V segment lost 4 bases, leaving 12 bases of the junction unmatched. Germline loops: CDR1 SGHDT, CDR2 YYEEEE. The CDR3 length is 14 residues. The CDR3 nucleotides read TGTGCCAGCAGCATCTCGGACAGGGCCAGGGGAGCTTTCTTT. This translates into CASSISDRARGAFF.

The V call is TRBV15, the J call TRBJ2-7; 7 bases match TRBD2. Germline V CDR1 and CDR2: LNHNV, YYDKDF (reference sequence). This CDR3 spans 16 amino acids. J lost 0 bases, V lost 0 bases, and 5 bases had no gene match. The CDR3 coding sequence is TGTGCCACCAGCAGAGATCCCGGGACTACCTCCTACGAGCAGTACTTC. Translated: CATSRDPGTTSYEQYF.

This rearrangement joins TRBV9 to TRBJ1-1; the match to TRBD1 covers 7 bases. Looked up from germline, CDR1 is SGDLS and CDR2 is YYNGEE. The trim removed 0 bases at V and 3 bases at J, leaving 5 bases unmatched. This CDR3 has 15 residues. CDR3 coding DNA: TGTGCCAGCAGCGTAGATGGCAGGGGGGACACTGAAGCTTTCTTT. It yields the protein CASSVDGRGDTEAFF.

This chain joins TRBV24-1 and TRBJ2-7, with TRBD1 matching 9 bases. J gave up 6 bases and V 3 bases, and 5 bases lay outside the gene matches. The CDR3 loop spans 14 amino acids. From germline, CDR1 is KGHDR and CDR2 SFDVKD. CDR3 sequence reads: CATSDPHRGLEQYF. The CDR3 region has the DNA TGTGCCACCAGTGATCCCCACAGGGGGCTCGAGCAGTACTTC.

This clone is labeled medium-sized (0.01 to 0.1%). The rearrangement links TRBV11-2 to TRBJ2-3; the match to TRBD2 covers 10 bases. The V and J ends lost 5 bases and 5 bases, in that order; junction bases with no gene match: 7. Germline assignment: CDR1 SGHAT and CDR2 FQNNGV. The CDR3 totals 15 residues. CDR3 protein: CASSLLAGVGDTQYF. The CDR3 DNA reads TGTGCCAGCAGCCTCCTAGCGGGAGTCGGAGATACGCAGTATTTT.

This clone was observed a handful of times. The gene calls are TRBV15 and TRBJ2-7, with a weak D call TRBD2 (5 bases). This CDR3 is 15 amino acids long. Germline lookup yields CDR1 LNHNV and CDR2 YYDKDF (reference sequence). Trimming took off 0 bases at V and 4 bases at J, with 13 bases between the two ends. The CDR3 spells CATSRDYEGSYEQYF. For the CDR3, the DNA is TGTGCCACCAGCAGAGATTATGAGGGCAGTTACGAGCAGTACTTC.

The gene calls are TRBV7-9 and TRBJ2-1, with D possibly TRBD1 on 6 matching bases. This CDR3 has 12 amino acids. V dropped 5 bases and J dropped 12 bases, with 14 bases sitting between them. The germline V gene has CDR1 SEHNR and CDR2 FQNEAQ (reference sequence). The CDR3 sequence is CASSRTVYRQFF. In DNA, the CDR3 is TGTGCCAGCAGCCGGACAGTTTACCGGCAGTTCTTC.

The gene calls are TRBV29-1 and TRBJ2-1; TRBD2 matches 14 bases. V was clipped by 7 bases and J by 9 bases; unmatched bases: 8. This CDR3 region has 14 residues. Germline V gene lookup returns CDR1 SQVTM and CDR2 ANQGSEA. CDR3 protein: CSAFGLAGGSEQFF. The CDR3 DNA sequence: TGCAGCGCCTTTGGACTAGCGGGAGGAAGTGAGCAGTTCTTC.

A single count supports this clone. This chain uses TRBV11-2 with TRBJ2-7, with 7 bases identical to TRBD1. With V trimmed by 1 base and J by 3 bases, 6 bases remained unmatched. CDR3 size: 15 residues. Germline loops: CDR1 SGHAT, CDR2 FQNNGV. CDR3 nucleotide sequence: TGTGCCAGCAGCTTAGTGGCAGGGGGTCTCTACGAGCAGTACTTC. This codes for CASSLVAGGLYEQYF.

This chain uses TRBV18 with TRBJ2-7, with D possibly matching TRBD2 (6 bases). Per the germline V gene, CDR1 is KGHSH and CDR2 is LQKENI. CDR3 size: 14 residues. The V end lost 4 bases, the J end lost 8 bases, and 18 bases lay between the germline ends. The CDR3 protein is CASSQGLATTQQYF. DNA for the CDR3: TGTGCCAGCTCACAGGGACTCGCGACTACGCAGCAGTACTTC.

The CDR3 sequence: CASSPSLDRENSPLHF. Written as DNA, the CDR3 is TGTGCCAGCTCACCATCTCTAGACAGGGAAAATTCACCCCTCCACTTT. V usage is TRBV18 and J usage is TRBJ1-6, with 7 bases aligning to TRBD1. The CDR3 has 16 amino acids. Germline V CDR1 and CDR2: KGHSH, LQKENI. J lost 7 bases, V lost 2 bases, and 8 bases had no gene match. Full variable domain (rest looked up from reference TRBV18 and TRBJ1-6): NAGVMQNPRHLVRRRGQEARLRCSPMKGHSHVYWYRQLPEEGLKFMVYLQKENIIDESGMPKERFSAEFPKEGPSILRIQQVVRGDSAAYFCASSPSLDRENSPLHFGNGTRLTVT.

The J gene is TRBJ2-7, the V gene TRBV5-1; 10 nucleotides match TRBD1. Germline lookup yields CDR1 SGHRS and CDR2 YFSETQ. With V trimmed by 6 bases and J by 0 bases, 15 bases remained unmatched. CDR3 length: 18 residues. This CDR3 is CASTTTGTGAATSYEQYF. The CDR3, as DNA: TGCGCCAGCACAACAACCGGGACAGGGGCCGCCACCTCCTACGAGCAGTACTTC.

The V and J genes are TRBV6-2 or TRBV6-3 and TRBJ2-3; 9 nucleotides agree with TRBD2. CDR1 and CDR2 from the germline V gene are MNHEY and SVGEGT. J was trimmed by 3 bases and V by 6 bases; bases with no gene match: 4. CDR3 length: 14 residues. As DNA, the CDR3 is TGTGCCAGCAGCCTTCTAGCGGGAACAGATACGCAGTATTTT. Protein: CASSLLAGTDTQYF.

The V call is TRBV10-3, the J call TRBJ1-1; TRBD1 is a possible D gene (5 bases). Germline CDR1 reads ENHRY; CDR2 reads SYGVKD. V lost 6 bases to trimming and J lost 0 bases, with 14 bases between them. The CDR3 length is 15 residues. CDR3 sequence reads: CAIRTDNSMNTEAFF. As DNA, the CDR3 is TGTGCCATCAGGACAGATAACTCCATGAACACTGAAGCTTTCTTT.

The rearrangement uses TRBV28 and TRBJ1-2; no clear D gene. The CDR3 covers 13 residues. The V and J ends lost 5 bases and 12 bases respectively, with 19 bases between them. Germline loops: CDR1 MDHEN, CDR2 SYDVKM. The CDR3 sequence is CASSARDPGWDTF. For the CDR3, the DNA is TGTGCCAGCAGTGCTCGGGATCCTGGTTGGGACACCTTC.

J is TRBJ2-5 and V is TRBV11-2; TRBD1 might be the D (6 bases). Trimming pared 4 bases from V and 5 bases from J, leaving 20 bases between. The CDR3 covers 16 residues. The V gene's germline CDR1 is SGHAT and CDR2 FQNNGV. The chain's CDR3 is CASSSAQGMKGETQYF. DNA of the CDR3: TGTGCCAGCAGCTCCGCACAGGGAATGAAGGGGGAGACCCAGTACTTC.

V is TRBV5-4 and J is TRBJ2-2; TRBD1 matches 7 bases. CDR3 length equals 17 residues. Germline V gene data show CDR1 as SGHNT and CDR2 as YYREEE (reference sequence). V shed 4 bases, J shed 4 bases, and the junction held 13 bases outside the gene matches. DNA for the CDR3: TGTGCCAGCAGCCCCAAGGGGAACAGGGGAGTCACCGGGGAGCTGTTTTTT. Translation: CASSPKGNRGVTGELFF.

This rearrangement joins TRBV6-6 to TRBJ1-5; weak D call: TRBD1 (5 bases). The V end was cut by 5 bases, the J end by 2 bases, with 16 bases between. The CDR3 has 16 amino acids. Germline V gene lookup returns CDR1 MNHNY and CDR2 SVGAGI (reference sequence). For the CDR3, the DNA is TGTGCCAGCAGTCGAGAGGGGACGGGGGGCAATCAGCCCCAGCATTTT. Protein product: CASSREGTGGNQPQHF.

The chain is built from TRBV29-1 and TRBJ2-1; 13 positions match TRBD2. This CDR3 is built from 14 residues. CDR1 and CDR2 (germline): SQVTM, ANQGSEA. The CDR3 is CSTKGTSGGDEQFF. CDR3 coding DNA: TGCAGTACAAAGGGAACTAGCGGGGGGGATGAGCAGTTCTTC.

The chain couples TRBV11-2 to TRBJ2-7, with 9 nucleotides matching TRBD2. The CDR3 is 15 residues long. In germline, CDR1 is SGHAT, CDR2 FQNNGV. After removal of 0 bases from V and 6 bases from J, the junction contained 6 bases not matched to a gene. The CDR3 here is CASSLEVAGVAEQYF. The CDR3 bases are TGTGCCAGCAGCTTAGAAGTAGCGGGAGTAGCCGAGCAGTACTTC.

This chain joins TRBV29-1 and TRBJ2-2, with 10 bases that match TRBD1. V was pared by 6 bases and J by 0 bases, with 4 bases of the junction left unmatched. In germline, CDR1 is SQVTM, CDR2 ANQGSEA. The CDR3 spans 15 residues. CDR3 amino acids: CSVAGTGANTGELFF. As DNA, the CDR3 is TGCAGCGTCGCAGGGACAGGGGCGAACACCGGGGAGCTGTTTTTT.

The rearrangement joins TRBV27 to TRBJ2-3, with D possibly TRBD1 on 5 matching bases. V was cut by 5 bases and J by 1 base, with 13 bases left in between. This CDR3 has 15 amino acids. CDR1 and CDR2 (germline): MNHEY, SMNVEV (reference sequence). This CDR3 reads CASSPSTTGTDTQYF. Written as DNA, the CDR3 is TGTGCCAGCAGTCCATCCACGACAGGCACAGATACGCAGTATTTT.

The chain carries TRBV6-1 and TRBJ1-2; D is undetermined. With 2 bases removed from V and 7 bases from J, the gap between germline ends came to 11 bases. The CDR3 contains 13 residues. The germline V gene encodes CDR1 MNHNS and CDR2 SASEGT. The DNA for the CDR3 is TGTGCCAGCAGTGAAAGCGGTCACCTTGGCTACACCTTC. Translation gives CASSESGHLGYTF.